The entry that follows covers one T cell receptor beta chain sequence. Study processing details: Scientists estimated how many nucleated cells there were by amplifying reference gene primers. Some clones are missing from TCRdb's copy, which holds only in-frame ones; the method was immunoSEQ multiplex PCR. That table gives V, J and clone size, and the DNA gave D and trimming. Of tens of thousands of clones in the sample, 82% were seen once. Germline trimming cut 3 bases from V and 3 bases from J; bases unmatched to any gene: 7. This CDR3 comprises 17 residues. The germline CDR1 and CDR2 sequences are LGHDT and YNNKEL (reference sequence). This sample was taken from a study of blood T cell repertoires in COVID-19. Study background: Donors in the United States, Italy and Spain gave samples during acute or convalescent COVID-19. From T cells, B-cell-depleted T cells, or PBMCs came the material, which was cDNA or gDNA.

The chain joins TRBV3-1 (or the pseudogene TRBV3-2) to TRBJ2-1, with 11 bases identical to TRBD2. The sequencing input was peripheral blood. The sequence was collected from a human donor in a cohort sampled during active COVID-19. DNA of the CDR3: TGTGCCAGCAGCCAGGGAGCCGGGACTAGCGGCTACAATGAGCAGTTCTTC. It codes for CASSQGAGTSGYNEQFF.